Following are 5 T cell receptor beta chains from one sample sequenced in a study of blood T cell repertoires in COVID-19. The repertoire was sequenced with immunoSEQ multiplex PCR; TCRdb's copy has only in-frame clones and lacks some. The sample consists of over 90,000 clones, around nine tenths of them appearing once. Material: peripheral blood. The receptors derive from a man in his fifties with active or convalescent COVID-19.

DNA of the CDR3: TGCGCCAGCAGCCCAACCGGGAACAACAATGAGCAGTTCTTC. This sequence encodes CASSPTGNNNEQFF. This chain uses TRBV5-1 with TRBJ2-1, with D perhaps matching TRBD2 (5 bases). The germline V gene has CDR1 SGHRS and CDR2 YFSETQ. CDR3 size: 14 residues. The V end lost 4 bases, the J end lost 5 bases, and 13 bases lay between the germline ends.

The CDR3 nucleotides read TGTGCCAGCAGTCCCCACGGGGGGGCTTACGAGCAGTACTTC. Translation: CASSPHGGAYEQYF. The V and J genes are TRBV6-5 and TRBJ2-7; 8 nucleotides align to TRBD2. This CDR3 spans 14 amino acids. The ends lost 5 bases at V and 4 bases at J; junction bases unmatched: 7. Germline lookup yields CDR1 MNHEY and CDR2 SVGAGI.

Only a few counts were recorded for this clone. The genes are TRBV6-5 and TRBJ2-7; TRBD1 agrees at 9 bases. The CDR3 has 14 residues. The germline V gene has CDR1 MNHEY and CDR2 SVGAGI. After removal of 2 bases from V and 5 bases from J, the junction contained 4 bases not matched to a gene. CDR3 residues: CASSYRDRDHEQYF. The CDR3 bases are TGTGCCAGCAGTTACCGGGACAGGGACCACGAGCAGTACTTC.

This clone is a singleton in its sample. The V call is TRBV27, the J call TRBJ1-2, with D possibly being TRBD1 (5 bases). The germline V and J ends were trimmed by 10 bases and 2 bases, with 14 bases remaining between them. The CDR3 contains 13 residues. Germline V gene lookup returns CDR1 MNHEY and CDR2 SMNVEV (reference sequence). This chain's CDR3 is CATSPQANYGYTF. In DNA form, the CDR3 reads TGTGCCACCAGCCCACAGGCGAACTATGGCTACACCTTC.

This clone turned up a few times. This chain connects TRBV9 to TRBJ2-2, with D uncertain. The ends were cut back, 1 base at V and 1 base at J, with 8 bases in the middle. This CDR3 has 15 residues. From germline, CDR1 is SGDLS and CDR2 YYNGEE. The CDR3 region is CASSVLSGNTGELFF. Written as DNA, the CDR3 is TGTGCCAGCAGCGTACTCAGTGGGAACACCGGGGAGCTGTTTTTT.